This T cell receptor (beta chain) stems from a study of response to subunit inactivated influenza vaccine. This clonotype has ten or more counts. Its antigen is not identified. TCRdb processed the RT-PCR reads anew with MiXCR; each CDR3 protein has one entry. The sample yields about 540,000 distinct CDR3 sequences, less than 15% seen once. Germline V lookup: CDR1 PRHDT, CDR2 FYEKMQ (reference sequence). The CDR3 runs to 14 residues. The V end lost 1 base, the J end lost 1 base, and 8 bases lay between the germline ends. Regarding the study as a whole: The authors offered the suggestion that each seasonal influenza vaccination recruits few new T cells.

The rearrangement links TRBV13 to TRBJ2-7; no definite D call. Sequencing used PBMCs from blood, obtained roughly 12 days after vaccination. The clonotype comes from a man between 50 and 59 years old who received an inactivated influenza vaccine. The DNA for the CDR3 is TGTGCCAGCAGCTTAGCTGACGGTTCCTACGAGCAGTACTTC. Protein sequence: CASSLADGSYEQYF.